A single sample gave rise to the 4 T cell receptor beta chains below, sequenced in a study of regulatory T cells in long-lasting Graves disease. Time point in this sample: newly diagnosed GD, antithyroid drugs for less than 3 months. Making the TCR library involved RNA that had been extracted from PBMCs. Researchers made TCR beta libraries by using iRepertoire HTBI primers and running Arm-PCR on CDR3 regions. TCRdb ran MiXCR on the multiplex PCR reads and lists one entry per CDR3 protein. The data contain about 400,000 distinct CDR3 sequences, 15% of them singletons. This same sample was also part of a study on T cells in Graves' hyperthyroidism and ophthalmopathy.

The sample was peripheral blood mononuclear cells (PBMCs), taken at new diagnosis, from a patient treated with antithyroid drugs. The receptor source for this set is a woman between 35 and 50 years old with Graves disease.

This clonotype was observed at least ten times. V and J are TRBV11-2 and TRBJ2-7; D gene uncertain. The CDR3 length is 12 residues. V lost 1 base, J lost 5 bases, and 6 bases lay in between. Germline CDR1 SGHAT, CDR2 FQNNGV. DNA of the CDR3: TGTGCCAGCAGCTTAGCCTGGGACGAGCAGTACTTC. It codes for CASSLAWDEQYF.

This clonotype was detected ten times or more. The genes are TRBV28 and TRBJ2-1; 9 bases are shared with TRBD2. The CDR3 length is 15 residues. CDR1 is MDHEN, CDR2 SYDVKM, per germline. The ends lost 2 bases at V and 5 bases at J; junction bases unmatched: 4. DNA for the CDR3: TGTGCCAGCAGTTTAGCCCCTAGCGGGGACAATGAGCAGTTCTTC. Its translation is CASSLAPSGDNEQFF.

This clonotype appeared many times. The chain carries TRBV28 and TRBJ1-5; D is uncertain. Germline CDR1 is MDHEN and CDR2 is SYDVKM. There are 13 residues in the CDR3. The V gene lost 6 bases and the J gene lost 1 base, with 7 bases spanning the gap. CDR3 loop: CASRAGSNQPQHF. CDR3 bases: TGTGCCAGCAGGGCGGGGAGCAATCAGCCCCAGCATTTT. Supplemented by reference TRBV28 and TRBJ1-5, the full variable domain reads DVKVTQSSRYLVKRTGEKVFLECVQDMDHENMFWYRQDPGLGLRLIYFSYDVKMKEKGDIPEGYSVSREKKERFSLILESASTNQTSMYLCASRAGSNQPQHFGDGTRLSIL.

The DNA for the CDR3 is TGCGCCAGCAGCTTGGAGCCAGCGGGAGTCTACAATGAGCAGTTCTTC. Protein product: CASSLEPAGVYNEQFF. V is TRBV5-1 and J is TRBJ2-1, with 8 bases fitting TRBD2. The CDR3 contains 16 residues. Looked up from germline, CDR1 is SGHRS and CDR2 is YFSETQ. The V gene end was trimmed by 0 bases and the J gene end by 3 bases; junction bases not matched to a gene: 5. Full variable domain (remainder filled in from reference TRBV5-1 and TRBJ2-1): KAGVTQTPRYLIKTRGQQVTLSCSPISGHRSVSWYQQTPGQGLQFLFEYFSETQRNKGNFPGRFSGRQFSNSRSEMNVSTLELGDSALYLCASSLEPAGVYNEQFFGPGTRLTVL.